The clone carrying this T cell receptor (beta chain) was picked up many times. The target antigen is unknown. The data originate from a study of T cells in Graves' hyperthyroidism and ophthalmopathy. Whole-study findings and limits: Stable hyperthyroidism was told apart from ophthalmopathy by a model built on 13 V-J features.

J lost 2 bases, V lost 5 bases, and 10 bases had no gene match. CDR3 length: 15 amino acids. The germline V gene encodes CDR1 DFQATT and CDR2 SNEGSKA (reference sequence). The source material, RNA transcripts, was used to amplify TCR beta CDR3 regions. Carried out on the TCR CDR3, a first-round RT-PCR used the HTBI primer set. Each CDR3 protein is one row after TCRdb ran MiXCR on the multiplex PCR reads. The repertoire holds around 700,000 distinct CDR3 sequences, with approximately 18% as singletons. Source material: blood. The receptor comes from a woman between 45 and 60 years old with Graves' hyperthyroidism that later progressed to Graves' ophthalmopathy. This chain joins TRBV20-1 and TRBJ2-7, with 9 bases aligning to TRBD2. CDR3 region: CSAAKAGGGAYEQYF. The CDR3 DNA reads as TGCAGTGCTGCAAAGGCAGGCGGGGGGGCCTACGAGCAGTACTTC.